The rows below give T cell receptor beta chains drawn from one sample of a study of beta chain features in type 1 diabetes. Clones were read by immunoSEQ multiplex PCR, and TCRdb kept only the in-frame ones, dropping some. The sample has under 400,000 clones; approximately 14% are singletons. The sequenced sample consisted of central memory CD4+ T cells from blood. These receptors were obtained from a man aged 30 to 39 in good health. CDR3s leave out the opening cysteine and the closing phenylalanine or tryptophan. Each record gives: CDR3 protein, V gene.

CDR3aa: AIGQSYYGYT; v_gene: TRBV10-3
CDR3aa: GSGPDVSGANVLT; v_gene: TRBV7-7
CDR3aa: ASSELSTPFYGYT; v_gene: TRBV6-1
CDR3aa: ASSRSTGTEAF; v_gene: TRBV11-2
CDR3aa: ASSQETGALSRAF; v_gene: TRBV14
CDR3aa: ATNRANNSPLH; v_gene: TRBV10-3
CDR3aa: ASSLDQTQGWTEAF; v_gene: TRBV5-4
CDR3aa: ASSFQGGPETQY; v_gene: TRBV5-5
CDR3aa: SVNREMNTEAF; v_gene: TRBV29-1
CDR3aa: ASTADLNQPQH; v_gene: TRBV28
CDR3aa: ASSSSDSGQETQY; v_gene: TRBV27
CDR3aa: ASSVAPGLRETQY; v_gene: TRBV9
CDR3aa: ASSPPSGSDEQF; v_gene: TRBV18
CDR3aa: ASSLRGENTQY; v_gene: TRBV7-2
CDR3aa: ASSVPGPNYGYT; v_gene: TRBV5-4
CDR3aa: SALTWANIQY; v_gene: TRBV29-1
CDR3aa: ASSLAPNQPQH; v_gene: TRBV7-2
CDR3aa: ASSSMTGGPATYEQY; v_gene: TRBV7-2
CDR3aa: ASTEPGGHEKLF; v_gene: TRBV2
CDR3aa: AGSYGGSGLGTQY; v_gene: TRBV6-5
CDR3aa: ASSLQGFGSNQPQH; v_gene: TRBV7-9
CDR3aa: ASLKDTSYEQY; v_gene: TRBV5-5
CDR3aa: ASSPPTGSYGYT; v_gene: TRBV7-2
CDR3aa: ATSRDGLGDRPGDEQF; v_gene: TRBV15
CDR3aa: ASSQRDSSISGNTIY; v_gene: TRBV4-1
CDR3aa: ASSGGTGDQPQH; v_gene: TRBV19
CDR3aa: SVLPLQGALEGYT; v_gene: TRBV29-1
CDR3aa: ASSTSSSWRRHTEAF; v_gene: TRBV7-2
CDR3aa: ASSPPGTGVHNEQF; v_gene: TRBV5-8
CDR3aa: ASSLGTANTGELF; v_gene: TRBV5-1
CDR3aa: ASSLAGTSYEQY; v_gene: TRBV7-2
CDR3aa: SVESVGGGRDTQY; v_gene: TRBV29-1
CDR3aa: ASSLAGETQY; v_gene: TRBV5-6
CDR3aa: ASSPGTYNEQF; v_gene: TRBV5-1
CDR3aa: ASSQEDRGLGSPLH; v_gene: TRBV4-3
CDR3aa: AISEASGQSNQPQH; v_gene: TRBV10-3
CDR3aa: ASSPHLDEQY; v_gene: TRBV11-2
CDR3aa: ATRLGGPRETQY; v_gene: TRBV6-5
CDR3aa: ASSHHREIYGYT; v_gene: TRBV4-3
CDR3aa: ASSLIGLGYNSPLH; v_gene: TRBV7-2
CDR3aa: ASSASGGKQY; v_gene: TRBV2
CDR3aa: ASSSLQGFVGYEQY; v_gene: TRBV5-4
CDR3aa: ASSPFSGSFPSSYNEQF; v_gene: TRBV7-2
CDR3aa: ATLAGGRGGTDTQY; v_gene: TRBV7-2
CDR3aa: ASRGTSGGYT; v_gene: TRBV27
CDR3aa: ASDSGSAADTQY; v_gene: TRBV21-1
CDR3aa: ASSPLGQGLDNEQF; v_gene: TRBV18
CDR3aa: ASSPPGQNQPQH; v_gene: TRBV18
CDR3aa: ASSRTTANTEAF; v_gene: TRBV5-1
CDR3aa: AIRPGTSGRGDEQF; v_gene: TRBV10-3
CDR3aa: ASSRSTWTF; v_gene: TRBV19
CDR3aa: ASSSSVVTGELF; v_gene: TRBV5-1
CDR3aa: AITNSHDTGELF; v_gene: TRBV10-3
CDR3aa: ASSRNRWETQY; v_gene: TRBV14
CDR3aa: SVEQGQGRWNTIY; v_gene: TRBV29-1
CDR3aa: ASSLGQSGPRNTDTQY; v_gene: TRBV7-9
CDR3aa: ASSVPGGAGNEQF; v_gene: TRBV5-6
CDR3aa: ATKGSLLTGELF; v_gene: TRBV14
CDR3aa: ASGLSHGETQY; v_gene: TRBV12-5
CDR3aa: ASSFRQRSQPQH; v_gene: TRBV6-1